The T cell receptor (beta chain) under discussion was sequenced for a study of T-cell reconstitution after alpha-beta-depleted transplantation in children (dated by TCRdb to about 2016). Study-wide context: Using TCR repertoire profiling, the study quantitatively followed how T-cell immune reconstitution unfolded in children after TCRalphabeta/CD19-depleted allogeneic hematopoietic cell transplantation.

Receptor libraries were prepared by PCR. The sample was run on an Illumina HiSeq 2500. TCR libraries were prepared with molecular barcoding, using unique molecular identifiers to normalize TCRbeta repertoire quantification. In TCRdb, the public reads were trimmed at Q25 with fastp and aligned with MiXCR, with productive beta chains retained. Each CDR3 protein appears once, grouped with its most common genes and DNA. Recorded for this sample are fewer than 400,000 distinct CDR3 sequences; roughly 22% of them occurred a single time. The ten largest clones add up to around 4% of the sample. A few counts support this clonotype. Its binding antigen is unknown. Base quality data are lacking; no much larger clone is found one base away. Trimming leaves V shorter by 2 bases and J shorter by 0 bases, with the junction holding 14 bases beyond the gene matches. The CDR3, from cysteine to phenylalanine, totals 19 residues. The read is trimmed to its CDR3 DNA, 57 bases read in frame from base 1. The germline V gene (reference sequence) specifies PRHDT as CDR1 and FYEKMQ as CDR2.

The sequences come from PBMCs from the stem cell graft donor, collected from the stem cell graft. The sequence links TRBV13 to TRBJ2-3, with TRBD2 matching 7 junction bases. This sequence was found in a human donor who donated a stem cell graft to a child with acute myeloid leukemia. The DNA sequence follows: TGTGCCAGCAGCTTACCTGCGGGAGTGCGCACCCCTAGCACAGATACGCAGTATTTT. Its translation is CASSLPAGVRTPSTDTQYF.